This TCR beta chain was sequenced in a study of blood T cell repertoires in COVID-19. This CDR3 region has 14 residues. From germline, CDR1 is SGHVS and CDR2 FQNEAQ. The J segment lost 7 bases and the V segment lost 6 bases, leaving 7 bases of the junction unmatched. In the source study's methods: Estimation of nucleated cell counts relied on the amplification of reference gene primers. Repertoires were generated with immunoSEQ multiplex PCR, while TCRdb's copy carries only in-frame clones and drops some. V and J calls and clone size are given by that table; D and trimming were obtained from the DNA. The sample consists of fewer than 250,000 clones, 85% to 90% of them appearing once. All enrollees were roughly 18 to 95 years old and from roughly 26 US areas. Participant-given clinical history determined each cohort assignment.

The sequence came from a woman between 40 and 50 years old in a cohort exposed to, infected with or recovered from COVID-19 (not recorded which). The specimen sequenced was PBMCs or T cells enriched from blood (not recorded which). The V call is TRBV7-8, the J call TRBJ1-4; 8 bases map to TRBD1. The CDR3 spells CASSTGGGSEKLFF. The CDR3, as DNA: TGTGCCAGCAGTACAGGGGGGGGGAGTGAAAAACTGTTTTTT.